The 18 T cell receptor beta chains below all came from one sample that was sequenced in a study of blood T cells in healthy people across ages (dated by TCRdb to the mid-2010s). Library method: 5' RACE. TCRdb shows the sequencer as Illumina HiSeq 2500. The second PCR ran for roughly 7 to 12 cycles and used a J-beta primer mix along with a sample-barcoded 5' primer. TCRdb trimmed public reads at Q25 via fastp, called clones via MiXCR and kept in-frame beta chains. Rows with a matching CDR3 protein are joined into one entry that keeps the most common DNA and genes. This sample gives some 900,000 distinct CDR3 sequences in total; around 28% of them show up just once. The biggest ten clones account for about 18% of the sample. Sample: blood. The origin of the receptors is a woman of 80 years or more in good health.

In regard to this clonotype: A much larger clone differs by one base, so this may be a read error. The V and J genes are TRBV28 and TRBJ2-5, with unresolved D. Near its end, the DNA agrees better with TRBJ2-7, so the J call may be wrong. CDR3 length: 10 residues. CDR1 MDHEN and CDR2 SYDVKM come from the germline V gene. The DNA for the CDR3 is TGTGTCAGCAGCATTTACGAGCAGTACTTC. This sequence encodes CVSSIYEQYF.

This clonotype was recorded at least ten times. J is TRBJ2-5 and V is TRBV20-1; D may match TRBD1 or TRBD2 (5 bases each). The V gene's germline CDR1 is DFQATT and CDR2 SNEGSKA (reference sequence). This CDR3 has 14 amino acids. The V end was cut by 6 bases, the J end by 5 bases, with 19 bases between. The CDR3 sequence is CSAQRGNGLETQYF. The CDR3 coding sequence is TGCAGTGCACAGAGGGGTAACGGGCTGGAGACCCAGTACTTC.

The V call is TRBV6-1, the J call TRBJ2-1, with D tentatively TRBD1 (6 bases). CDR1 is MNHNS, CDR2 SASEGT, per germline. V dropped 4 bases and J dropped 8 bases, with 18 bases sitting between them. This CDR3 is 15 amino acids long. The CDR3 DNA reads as TGTGCCAGCAGTGGACCGGGACACCTCCGGGATGAGCAGTTCTTC. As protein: CASSGPGHLRDEQFF.

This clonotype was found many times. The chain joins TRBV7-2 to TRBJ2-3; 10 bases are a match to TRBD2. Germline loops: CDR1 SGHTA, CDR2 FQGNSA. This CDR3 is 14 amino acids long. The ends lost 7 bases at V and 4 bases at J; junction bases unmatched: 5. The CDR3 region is CASILGLAADTQYF. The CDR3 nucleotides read TGTGCCAGCATCCTCGGACTAGCGGCAGATACGCAGTATTTT.

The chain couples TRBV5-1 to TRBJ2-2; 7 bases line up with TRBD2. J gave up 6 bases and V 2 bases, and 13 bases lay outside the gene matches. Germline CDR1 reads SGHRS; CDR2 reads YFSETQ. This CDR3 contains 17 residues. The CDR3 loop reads CASSFGGGALQSGELFF. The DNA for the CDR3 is TGCGCCAGCAGCTTTGGCGGGGGAGCCCTCCAATCCGGGGAGCTGTTTTTT.

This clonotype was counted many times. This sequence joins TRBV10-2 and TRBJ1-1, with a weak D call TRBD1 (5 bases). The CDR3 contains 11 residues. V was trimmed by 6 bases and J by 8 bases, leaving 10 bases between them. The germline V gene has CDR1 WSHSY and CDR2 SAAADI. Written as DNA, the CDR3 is TGCGCCAGCAGAATGAAGGGGGAAGCTTTCTTT. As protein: CASRMKGEAFF.

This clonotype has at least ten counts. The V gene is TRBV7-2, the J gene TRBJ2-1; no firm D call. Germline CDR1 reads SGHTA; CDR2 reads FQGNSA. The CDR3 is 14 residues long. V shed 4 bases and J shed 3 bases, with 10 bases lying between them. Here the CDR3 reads CASSSADGYNEQFF. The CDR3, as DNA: TGTGCCAGCAGCTCGGCTGACGGCTACAATGAGCAGTTCTTC.

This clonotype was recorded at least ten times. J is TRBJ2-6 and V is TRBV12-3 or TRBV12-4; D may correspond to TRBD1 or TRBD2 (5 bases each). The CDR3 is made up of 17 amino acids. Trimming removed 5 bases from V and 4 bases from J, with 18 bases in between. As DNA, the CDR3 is TGTGCCAGCAGTCCCCGGAGTGGGGGTGCGGGGGCCAACGTCCTGACTTTC. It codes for CASSPRSGGAGANVLTF.

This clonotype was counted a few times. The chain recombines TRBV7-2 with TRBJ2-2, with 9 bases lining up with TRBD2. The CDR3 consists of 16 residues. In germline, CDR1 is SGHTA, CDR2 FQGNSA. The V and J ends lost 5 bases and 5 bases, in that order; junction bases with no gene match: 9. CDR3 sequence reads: CASSRTSGSGTGELFF. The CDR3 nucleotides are TGTGCCAGCAGCCGAACTAGCGGGTCGGGTACCGGGGAGCTGTTTTTT.

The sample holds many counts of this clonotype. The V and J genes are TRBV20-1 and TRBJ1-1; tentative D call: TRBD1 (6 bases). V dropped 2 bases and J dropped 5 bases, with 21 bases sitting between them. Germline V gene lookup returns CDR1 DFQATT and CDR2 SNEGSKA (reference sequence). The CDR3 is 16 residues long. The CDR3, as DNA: TGCAGTGCTAGACCACAGACGGGGGGCAGGGATACTGAAGCTTTCTTT. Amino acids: CSARPQTGGRDTEAFF.

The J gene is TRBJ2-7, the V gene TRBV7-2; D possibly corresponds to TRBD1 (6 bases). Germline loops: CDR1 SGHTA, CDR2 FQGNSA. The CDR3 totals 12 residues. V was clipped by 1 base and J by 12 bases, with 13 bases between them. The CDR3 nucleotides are TGTGCCAGCAGCTTAGATATAGGACAGACGTACTTC. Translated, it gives CASSLDIGQTYF. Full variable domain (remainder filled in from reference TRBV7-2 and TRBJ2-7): GAGVSQSPSNKVTEKGKDVELRCDPISGHTALYWYRQSLGQGLEFLIYFQGNSAPDKSGLPSDRFSAERTGGSVSTLTIQRTQQEDSAVYLCASSLDIGQTYFGPGTRLTVT.

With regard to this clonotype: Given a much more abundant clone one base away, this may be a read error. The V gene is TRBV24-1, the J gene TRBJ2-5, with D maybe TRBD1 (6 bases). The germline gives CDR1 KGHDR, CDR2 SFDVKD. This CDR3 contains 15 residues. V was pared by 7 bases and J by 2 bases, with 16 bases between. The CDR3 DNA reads TGTGCCACCAGCTCTTGGGGAAGGGGGCAAGAGACCCAGTACTTC. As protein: CATSSWGRGQETQYF.

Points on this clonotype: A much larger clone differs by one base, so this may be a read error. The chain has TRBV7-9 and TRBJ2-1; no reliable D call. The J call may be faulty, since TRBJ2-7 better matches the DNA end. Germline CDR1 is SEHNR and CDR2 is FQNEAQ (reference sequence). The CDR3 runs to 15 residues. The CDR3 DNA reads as TGTGCCAGCAGCTTTCTTTCCCTCTCCTACAATGAGCAGTACTTC. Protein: CASSFLSLSYNEQYF.

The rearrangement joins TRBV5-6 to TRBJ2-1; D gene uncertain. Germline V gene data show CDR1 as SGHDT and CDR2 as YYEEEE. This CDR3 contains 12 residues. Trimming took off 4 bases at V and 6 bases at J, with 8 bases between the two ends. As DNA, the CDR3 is TGTGCCAGCAGCAGGGTTAGCAATGAGCAGTTCTTC. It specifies CASSRVSNEQFF.

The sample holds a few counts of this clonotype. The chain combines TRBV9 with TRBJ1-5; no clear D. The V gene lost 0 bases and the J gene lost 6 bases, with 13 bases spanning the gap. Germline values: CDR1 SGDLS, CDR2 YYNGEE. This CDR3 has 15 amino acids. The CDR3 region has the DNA TGTGCCAGCAGCGTAGGCCCCGAGGGAGGTCAGCCCCAGCATTTT. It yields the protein CASSVGPEGGQPQHF.

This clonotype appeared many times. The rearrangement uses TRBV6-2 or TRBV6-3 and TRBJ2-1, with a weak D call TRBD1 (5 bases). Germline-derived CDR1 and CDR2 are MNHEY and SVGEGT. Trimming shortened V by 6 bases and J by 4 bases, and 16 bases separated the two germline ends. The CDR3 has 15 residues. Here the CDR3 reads CASSPYSQAYNEQFF. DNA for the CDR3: TGTGCCAGCAGCCCTTACTCACAGGCTTACAATGAGCAGTTCTTC.

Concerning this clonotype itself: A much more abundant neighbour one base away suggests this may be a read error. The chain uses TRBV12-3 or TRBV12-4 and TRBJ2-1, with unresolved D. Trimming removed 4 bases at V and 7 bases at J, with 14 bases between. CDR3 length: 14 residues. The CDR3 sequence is CASSYPKTVNEQFF. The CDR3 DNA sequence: TGTGCCAGCAGTTACCCAAAAACGGTAAATGAGCAGTTCTTC.

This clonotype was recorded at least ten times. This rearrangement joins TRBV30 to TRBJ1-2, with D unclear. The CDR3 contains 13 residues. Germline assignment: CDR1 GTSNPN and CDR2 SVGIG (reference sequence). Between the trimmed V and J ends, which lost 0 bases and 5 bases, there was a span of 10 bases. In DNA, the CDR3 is TGTGCCTGGAGTGTAGGGCGGGTTTATGGCTACACCTTC. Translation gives CAWSVGRVYGYTF.